This is a list of T cell receptor beta chains from one sample in a study of regulatory T cells in long-lasting Graves disease. Using its own MiXCR run on the multiplex PCR reads, TCRdb lists one record per CDR3 protein. This table has 400,000 to 550,000 distinct CDR3 sequences, more than 12% appearing once. This sample also belongs to another study, concerning T cells in Graves' hyperthyroidism and ophthalmopathy.

The sample consisted of peripheral blood mononuclear cells (PBMCs), taken at new diagnosis, from a patient treated with antithyroid drugs. These receptors were collected from a woman in her twenties or thirties with Graves disease. CDR3s leave out the opening cysteine and the closing phenylalanine or tryptophan. D genes are given only for firm matches.

v_call	j_call	d_call	cdr3_aa
TRBV28	TRBJ2-7	-	ASSEGIGSYYEQY
TRBV6-5	TRBJ1-2	TRBD1	ASSFGQDYYGYT
TRBV20-1	TRBJ2-1	TRBD1	SAGARRGFEQF
TRBV12-3/TRBV12-4	TRBJ2-7	-	ASSLGGGSREQY
TRBV7-9	TRBJ1-2	-	ASSSSLWVEEGYT
TRBV6-5	TRBJ1-1	-	ASSYSYRDLGTEAF
TRBV5-1	TRBJ2-3	-	ASSLHMGISTDTQY
TRBV4-1	TRBJ1-1	-	ASSHPSGGGTEAF
TRBV27	TRBJ2-1	TRBD1	ASSLVTGPEQF
TRBV4-2	TRBJ1-1	-	ASSQESGSEKNTEAF
TRBV29-1	TRBJ2-3	-	SVGSGTTTDTQY
TRBV4-1	TRBJ1-2	-	ASSQGVGGGGYT
TRBV2	TRBJ1-1	-	ASSEERPEAF
TRBV6-1	TRBJ1-1	TRBD1	ASRGQGFTEAF
TRBV29-1	TRBJ2-2	TRBD1	SATDRGHKAGELF
TRBV11-3	TRBJ2-2	-	ASRAGDPVPGELF
TRBV5-1	TRBJ1-4	-	ASSLASGAINEKLF
TRBV29-1	TRBJ2-7	-	SVEEMAEQY
TRBV11-2	TRBJ1-1	-	ASRKGRMNTEAF
TRBV19	TRBJ1-6	TRBD1	ASSPGQQNSPLH
TRBV6-1	TRBJ1-1	-	ASSVNGNTEAF
TRBV7-3	TRBJ2-7	-	ASSLQSLDEQY
TRBV11-3	TRBJ2-2	-	ASSPYGGAGELF
TRBV27	TRBJ2-4	-	ASSLVGELARHIQY
TRBV12-3/TRBV12-4	TRBJ1-2	-	ASSPSGGASSGYT
TRBV13	TRBJ2-7	-	ASSESLGVGYEQY
TRBV3-1	TRBJ1-2	TRBD1	ASSQVVRGVGGYT
TRBV24-1	TRBJ2-7	-	ATSGRKGYDDEQY
TRBV9	TRBJ2-7	-	ASGGAYSYEQY
TRBV7-8	TRBJ2-3	-	ASSLEGGTDTQY
TRBV27	TRBJ2-1	-	ASGLGGNEQF
TRBV5-1	TRBJ2-3	TRBD2	ASSLRVAGSTDTQY
TRBV20-1	TRBJ2-1	-	SARGPAPPQF
TRBV28	TRBJ2-5	-	ASSLRAGAETQY
TRBV19	TRBJ2-2	-	ATSISGRSTGELF
TRBV27	TRBJ1-6	-	ASSLYHRDSPLH
TRBV2	TRBJ1-3	TRBD1	AIMPPPPPGQGRPGNTIY
TRBV20-1	TRBJ1-1	TRBD1	SARAEGAGTEAF
TRBV25-1	TRBJ2-3	-	ASSEAGIGTDTQY
TRBV28	TRBJ2-7	TRBD2	ASRPGEGLEVPYEQY
TRBV9	TRBJ1-5	-	ASSVESNQPQH
TRBV12-3/TRBV12-4	TRBJ2-1	-	ASSARTGVRF
TRBV11-2	TRBJ1-2	-	ASSLSRTVAYGYI
TRBV12-3/TRBV12-4	TRBJ2-2	-	ASTLPGVGTGELF
TRBV19	TRBJ2-7	TRBD1	ASSGDRGFYEQY
TRBV20-1	TRBJ2-7	TRBD1	SARLASGTEYEQY
TRBV29-1	TRBJ2-7	-	SVGDVYEQY
TRBV20-1	TRBJ2-5	TRBD1	SAIGQAQETQY
TRBV19	TRBJ2-3	TRBD2	ASKLADSTDTQY
TRBV9	TRBJ2-7	TRBD2	ASSVGTSGAYEQY
TRBV27	TRBJ1-2	-	ASSSRVSNYGYT
TRBV24-1	TRBJ2-1	-	ATSDSWVGPREQF